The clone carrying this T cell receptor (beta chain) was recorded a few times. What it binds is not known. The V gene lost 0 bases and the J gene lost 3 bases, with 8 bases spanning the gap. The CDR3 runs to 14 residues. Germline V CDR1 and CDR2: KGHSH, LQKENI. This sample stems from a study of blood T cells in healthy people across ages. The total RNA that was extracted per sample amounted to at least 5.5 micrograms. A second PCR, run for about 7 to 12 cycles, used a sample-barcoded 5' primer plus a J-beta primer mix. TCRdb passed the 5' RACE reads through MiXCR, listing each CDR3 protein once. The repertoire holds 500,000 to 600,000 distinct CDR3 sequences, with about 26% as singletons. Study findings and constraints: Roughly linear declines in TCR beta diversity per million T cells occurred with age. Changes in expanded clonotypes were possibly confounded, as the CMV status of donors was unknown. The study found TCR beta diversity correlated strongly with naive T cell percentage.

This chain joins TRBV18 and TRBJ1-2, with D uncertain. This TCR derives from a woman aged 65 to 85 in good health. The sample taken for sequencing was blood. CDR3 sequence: CASSPPNNDYGYTF. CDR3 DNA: TGTGCCAGCTCACCACCGAACAATGACTATGGCTACACCTTC. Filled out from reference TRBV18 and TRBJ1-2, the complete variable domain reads NAGVMQNPRHLVRRRGQEARLRCSPMKGHSHVYWYRQLPEEGLKFMVYLQKENIIDESGMPKERFSAEFPKEGPSILRIQQVVRGDSAAYFCASSPPNNDYGYTFGSGTRLTVV.